The 21 T cell receptor beta chains presented below share a single source sample, sequenced in a study of shared clonotypes between healthy human individuals (TCRdb year 2020). The library relied on the immunoSEQ multiplex PCR assay. TCRdb took this table from immuneACCESS and kept in-frame rearrangements with V and J called. Such tables lack part of the clones; where checked against another copy, unresolved V genes explain under half of the gap, and the rest is unexplained. Recorded for this sample are millions of clones; 85% to 95% of them occurred a single time. The ten largest clones represent 0.13% of the sample. Sequencing used naive CD4+ T cells sorted from blood. Interpreted using the paper, the cell subset or site label stands for: CD45RA+ positively selected. Receptor source: a man aged 18 to 35 in good health.

This chain joins TRBV4-3 and TRBJ2-5; D possibly uses TRBD1 or TRBD2 (5 bases each). This CDR3 is 13 amino acids long. Germline CDR1 LGHNA, CDR2 YSLEER. V was pared by 4 bases and J by 5 bases, with 11 bases between. The CDR3 nucleotides read TGCGCCAGCAGCCGAGGGACCGGGGAGACCCAGTACTTC. Translating gives CASSRGTGETQYF.

The chain couples TRBV18 to TRBJ1-4; possible D gene TRBD1, 6 bases. CDR3 size: 17 residues. Between the trimmed V and J ends, which lost 4 bases and 4 bases, there was a span of 19 bases. Germline V CDR1 and CDR2: KGHSH, LQKENI. The DNA of the CDR3 is TGTGCCAGCTCACTCACGGGGGCCACCACTGGTAATGAAAAACTGTTTTTT. It translates to CASSLTGATTGNEKLFF.

The chain employs TRBV6-1 and TRBJ2-3; unclear D gene. The germline CDR1 and CDR2 sequences are MNHNS and SASEGT. V lost 0 bases and J lost 6, with 10 bases in between. CDR3 length: 14 residues. CDR3 DNA: TGTGCCAGCAGTGAAGCGCTGGTGGGGGATACGCAGTATTTT. It codes for CASSEALVGDTQYF.

This sequence joins TRBV7-3 and TRBJ2-2; 8 nucleotides match TRBD2. CDR3 length equals 17 residues. Germline V lookup: CDR1 SGHTA, CDR2 FQGTGA. Germline trimming cut 5 bases from V and 6 bases from J; bases unmatched to any gene: 14. CDR3 sequence reads: CASSLAPGGALAGELFF. DNA for the CDR3: TGTGCCAGCAGCCTTGCCCCGGGAGGGGCCCTCGCCGGGGAGCTGTTTTTT.

CDR3 protein: CASSGGVRTSGDEAFF. The CDR3 region has the DNA TGTGCCAGCAGCGGGGGGGTGCGCACAAGCGGTGATGAAGCTTTCTTT. The V call is TRBV5-4, the J call TRBJ1-1, with a tentative D call TRBD1 (5 bases). The CDR3 totals 16 residues. V lost 4 bases to trimming and J lost 7 bases, with 23 bases between them. Germline loops: CDR1 SGHNT, CDR2 YYREEE (reference sequence).

The rearrangement links TRBV5-1 to TRBJ2-7; TRBD1 agrees at 8 bases. Per germline, CDR1 SGHRS and CDR2 YFSETQ. The CDR3 has 12 amino acids. Trimming cost V 9 bases and J 12 bases; bases outside gene matches: 14. CDR3 sequence: CATGTGEGSLYF. The DNA of the CDR3 is TGCGCCACCGGGACAGGTGAAGGGAGTCTGTACTTC.

The DNA of the CDR3 is TGTGCCAGCAGCGCGGACGGGGGGCTGGGTGAGCAGTACTTC. Translation: CASSADGGLGEQYF. This chain joins TRBV9 and TRBJ2-7, with D tentatively TRBD2 (7 bases). CDR3 length equals 14 residues. V lost 3 bases, J lost 7 bases, and 17 bases lay in between. Per germline, CDR1 SGDLS and CDR2 YYNGEE.

The V call is TRBV7-9, the J call TRBJ2-2; 13 nucleotides align to TRBD2. Germline trimming cut 1 base from V and 2 bases from J; bases unmatched to any gene: 4. The CDR3 is 18 amino acids. The germline V gene encodes CDR1 SEHNR and CDR2 FQNEAQ (reference sequence). The CDR3 here is CASSLVGLAGLNTGELFF. The CDR3, as DNA: TGTGCCAGCAGCTTAGTGGGACTAGCGGGGCTTAACACCGGGGAGCTGTTTTTT.

V and J are TRBV4-1 and TRBJ2-5; D is perhaps TRBD2 (6 bases). Matching the DNA end better, TRBJ2-7 makes the J call doubtful. The germline gives CDR1 MGHRA, CDR2 YSYEKL. This CDR3 has 12 residues. For the CDR3, the DNA is TGCGCCAGCAGCCAAGTGACTAGCGAGCAGTACTTC. It specifies CASSQVTSEQYF.

The J gene is TRBJ1-5, the V gene TRBV23-1, with 7 bases that match TRBD1. TRBV23-1 belongs to the ORF category, with a function that is uncertain. J lost 4 bases, V lost 0 bases, and 3 bases had no gene match. The length of the CDR3 is 15 residues. Written as DNA, the CDR3 is TGCGCCAGCAGTCAATCCCCGGGACAGAATCAGCCCCAGCATTTT. Its protein product is CASSQSPGQNQPQHF.

A single count supports this clone. The chain is built from TRBV10-2 and TRBJ2-3; 7 bases map to TRBD2. Germline lookup yields CDR1 WSHSY and CDR2 SAAADI. V shed 3 bases and J 0 bases; nucleotides not matched to a gene: 3. The CDR3 is 15 amino acids. The CDR3 DNA sequence: TGCGCCAGCAGTGATCAAGCGGGAAGCACAGATACGCAGTATTTT. The encoded protein is CASSDQAGSTDTQYF.

The V gene is TRBV2, the J gene TRBJ2-2, with TRBD2 matching over 7 bases. Germline assignment: CDR1 SNHLY and CDR2 FYNNEI. V trimming: 3 bases; J trimming: 6 bases; junction bases outside the gene matches: 7. This CDR3 region has 15 residues. The CDR3 DNA sequence: TGTGCCAGCAGTGAGGGAGGGCCTCTTCCCGGGGAGCTGTTTTTT. Translating it yields CASSEGGPLPGELFF. The whole variable domain, remainder taken from reference TRBV2 and TRBJ2-2, is EPEVTQTPSHQVTQMGQEVILRCVPISNHLYFYWYRQILGQKVEFLVSFYNNEISEKSEIFDDQFSVERPDGSNFTLKIRSTKLEDSAMYFCASSEGGPLPGELFFGEGSRLTVL.

The chain recombines TRBV7-2 with TRBJ1-6; 8 nucleotides align to TRBD1. V shed 2 bases and J 9 bases; nucleotides not matched to a gene: 9. The CDR3 runs 16 residues. The germline V gene encodes CDR1 SGHTA and CDR2 FQGNSA. CDR3 nucleotide sequence: TGTGCCAGCAGCTTAAGTCAGGGGGCAATAGGTTCACCCCTCCACTTT. Amino acids: CASSLSQGAIGSPLHF.

The chain carries TRBV21-1 and TRBJ2-7; the table's D call, TRBD2, has no DNA check behind it. TRBV21-1 is flagged as a pseudogene. The CDR3 is made up of 17 amino acids. CDR3 sequence reads: CASSKVPSGGSRVEQYF. The DNA for the CDR3 is TGTGCCAGCAGCAAAGTCCCCAGCGGGGGGTCCCGTGTCGAGCAGTACTTC.

This sequence joins TRBV7-2 and TRBJ1-2; TRBD1 is a possible D gene (6 bases). Trimming removed 5 bases from V and 4 bases from J, with 17 bases in between. CDR3 length: 15 residues. CDR1 and CDR2 from the germline V gene are SGHTA and FQGNSA. The CDR3 region has the DNA TGTGCCAGCAGCCTACAGGGACCGCTCGGCTATGGCTACACCTTC. It specifies CASSLQGPLGYGYTF.

This chain connects TRBV11-3 to TRBJ2-7, with TRBD1 identical over 7 bases. The V gene's germline CDR1 is SGHNT and CDR2 YENEEA. The CDR3 is 19 residues long. V gave up 5 bases and J gave up 2 bases; unmatched junction bases: 21. As DNA, the CDR3 is TGTGCCAGCAGCCCGGGCACAGTAACCGGGACAGAGGACCCCTACGAGCAGTACTTC. Its translation: CASSPGTVTGTEDPYEQYF. Together with reference TRBV11-3 and TRBJ2-7, the CDR3 gives the full variable domain: EAGVVQSPRYKIIEKKQPVAFWCNPISGHNTLYWYLQNLGQGPELLIRYENEEAVDDSQLPKDRFSAERLKGVDSTLKIQPAELGDSAVYLCASSPGTVTGTEDPYEQYFGPGTRLTVT.

The V gene is TRBV7-9, the J gene TRBJ1-6; 9 bases align to TRBD1. Losses at the gene ends were 5 bases for V and 9 bases for J; bases not matched to a gene: 5. CDR3 length equals 14 residues. Germline values: CDR1 SEHNR, CDR2 FQNEAQ (reference sequence). The CDR3 region has the DNA TGTGCCAGCAGCAGGGGACAGGGCTCTTCACCCCTCCACTTT. Translated: CASSRGQGSSPLHF.

A word on this clone: The sample contains more than one DNA sequence encoding this CDR3. DNA for the CDR3: TGTGCCAGCTCCCCTGGACAGTTGAATCAGCCCCAGCATTTT. It is translated as CASSPGQLNQPQHF. The rearrangement uses TRBV18 and TRBJ1-5; TRBD1 might be the D (6 bases). The germline V gene has CDR1 KGHSH and CDR2 LQKENI. The CDR3 covers 14 residues. V was shortened by 6 bases and J by 4 bases, with 13 bases between the two germline ends. Complete variable domain (other parts from reference TRBV18 and TRBJ1-5): NAGVMQNPRHLVRRRGQEARLRCSPMKGHSHVYWYRQLPEEGLKFMVYLQKENIIDESGMPKERFSAEFPKEGPSILRIQQVVRGDSAAYFCASSPGQLNQPQHFGDGTRLSIL.

V usage is TRBV27 and J usage is TRBJ2-1; D gene unclear. Germline CDR1 is MNHEY and CDR2 is SMNVEV (reference sequence). The CDR3 runs 12 residues. V was cut by 8 bases and J by 9 bases, with 14 bases left in between. The CDR3 bases are TGTGCCAGCTCCCAATGGAAGCGTGAGCAGTTCTTC. This translates into CASSQWKREQFF.

V gene TRBV15 combines with J gene TRBJ2-4; unclear D gene. Germline values: CDR1 LNHNV, CDR2 YYDKDF (reference sequence). Deletions cut 1 base from V and 0 bases from J, with 10 bases between. The CDR3 runs to 16 residues. The CDR3 coding sequence is TGTGCCACCAGCAGAGTTGGGGTAGTAGCCAAAAACATTCAGTACTTC. Translation: CATSRVGVVAKNIQYF.

Concerning this clone itself: Within the sample, other DNA sequences also encode this same CDR3. This sequence joins TRBV4-3 and TRBJ2-1; 8 nucleotides align to TRBD2. Germline loops: CDR1 LGHNA, CDR2 YSLEER. The CDR3 length is 17 residues. J gave up 0 bases and V 0 bases, and 4 bases lay outside the gene matches. CDR3 protein: CASSQDLSGSSYNEQFF. The CDR3 DNA reads as TGCGCCAGCAGCCAAGACCTCAGCGGGAGCTCCTACAATGAGCAGTTCTTC.